This T cell receptor beta chain was sequenced for a study of CD8 T cells in ankylosing spondylitis. TCRdb recomputed calls from the 5' RACE reads with MiXCR, one row per CDR3 protein. The sample consists of some 270,000 distinct CDR3 sequences, about 20% of them appearing once. This clonotype was seen repeatedly, ten times or more. The clonotype originates from a male donor with ankylosing spondylitis or in good health (not recorded which). Sample: blood, either unsorted or a sorted T cell fraction (not recorded which).

CDR3 DNA: TGCGCCAGCAGCTTGTACGGGGGGAGCACCGGGGAGCTGTTTTTT. Translation: CASSLYGGSTGELFF. This sequence joins TRBV5-1 and TRBJ2-2, with 7 positions matching TRBD2. With 1 base clipped from V and 4 bases from J, the junction kept 4 bases outside the gene matches. The CDR3 has 15 amino acids. Germline loops: CDR1 SGHRS, CDR2 YFSETQ.